The subject of this entry is one TCR beta chain. Its antigen target is currently unknown. No clone much larger than this one lies a single base away; base qualities are absent. The data are from a study of blood T cells in healthy people across ages (dated by TCRdb to 2013 to 2016). Describing the broader study: Template switching captured roughly one uniquely barcoded TCR beta cDNA molecule per two T cells in model experiments. Using deep sequencing normalized with unique cDNA molecular identifiers, the study measured how TCR beta repertoire diversity changes with age. To avoid experimental bias, donors of different ages were distributed randomly across sequencing lanes. Using the same blood draw, the study looked at two additional independent replicas of 1 million unique cDNA reads for two donors, one aged 18 to 30 and the other aged 80 or older. Donors were grouped into four age groups: young (average roughly 17 years), middle-aged (less than 40), aged (roughly 62) and long-lived (about 89).

The method was 5' RACE. Sequencing used an Illumina HiSeq 2500. A second about 7 to 12 cycle PCR used a sample-barcoded 5' primer and a J-beta primer mix. A unique molecular identifier was introduced onto each TCR beta cDNA molecule by a template-switch 5' adaptor carrying 12 random nucleotides. At least 2.5 million CDR3-containing paired-end reads were obtained from each sample. First-strand cDNA was synthesized from all RNA with the Mint cDNA synthesis kit, primed by a TRBC-specific oligonucleotide. After uracil-DNA glycosylase treatment, a first 18-cycle PCR used universal primers M1SS and BC2_uni_R on all cDNA. In the authors' own workflow: For normalization, 1 million high-quality reads, each with a distinct molecular identifier, were randomly selected from each sample. Instead of being binned into consensus sequences, reads with shared molecular identifiers were discarded. MiTCR, set to a Q25 quality threshold and the strictest error-elimination algorithm, was used for CDR3 identification, clonotype clustering and error correction. A nonparametric unseen species model with Euler transformation was used to estimate lower-bound total TCR beta diversity. TCRdb reprocessing: public reads trimmed at Q25 with fastp, clones called with MiXCR, in-frame beta chains kept. Records with the same CDR3 protein are collapsed into one entry carrying the most frequent genes and DNA. The V and J calls follow TCRdb's processing rather than the paper's. The sample has 380,000 or so distinct CDR3 sequences on record, 45% to 60% of them singletons. In total, the top ten clones hold around 53% of the sample.

The 39 donors, aged about 6 to 95 years, were systemically healthy Caucasian individuals from Russia. Each donor gave 8.5 to 10 milliliters of peripheral blood, collected into EDTA-treated Vacutainer tubes. Ficoll-Paque density-gradient centrifugation was used to isolate PBMCs, with at least 6.5 million per sample. Total RNA was extracted from PBMCs with Trizol reagent, with at least 6 micrograms obtained per sample. For every donor, flow cytometry on a PBMC aliquot measured the percentage of naive CD45RAhigh/CD27high T cells. Beyond this particular receptor, the publication reports: As age increased, observed TCR beta diversity per million T cells dropped in a roughly linear way, and a significant reduction was already evident by age 40. The percentage of naive T cells measured by flow cytometry correlated strongly with observed TCR beta diversity. Donor CMV infection status was unknown, potentially confounding age-related changes in expanded clonotypes. Compared with the aged group, more naive CD4+ T cells, fewer expanded clones and increased TCR diversity were shown by the long-lived group, suggesting age selection. Total diversity estimates from one million sequenced T cells were considered lower bounds and underestimates. Because profiling used bulk unsorted PBMCs, naive and antigen-experienced compartments could not be compared conclusively.

The sequence was collected from a man between 60 and 70 years old in good health. The sample consisted of blood.

Here is the DNA: TGTGCCAGCAGCCCCCGACAGGGGAGGGGAGGCTACACCTTC. Translation gives CASSPRQGRGGYTF. Recombination connected TRBV7-2 to TRBJ1-2; the central 8 bases match TRBD1. According to the germline V gene, CDR1 reads SGHTA and CDR2 reads FQGNSA. The CDR3 runs 14 residues from the cysteine to the phenylalanine. Only the CDR3 portion is preserved as DNA: 42 bases, with reading frame beginning at the first base. After removal of 5 bases from V and 8 bases from J, the junction retains 10 bases not matched to a gene.